Below are 26 T cell receptor beta chains sequenced from a single sample in a study of shared clonotypes between healthy human individuals. Libraries were prepared by immunoSEQ multiplex PCR; TCRdb keeps only in-frame clonotypes and omits some of them. The sample records approximately 500,000 clones, approximately 80% being singletons. The source material was PBMCs. The origin of the receptors is a woman between 40 and 55 years old in good health. Some clones in this sample may be carry-over from other donors' samples.

This clone showed up many times. The same CDR3 also results from other DNA sequences found in this sample. The chain recombines TRBV7-2 with TRBJ2-5, with 7 bases lining up with TRBD2. The CDR3 runs 14 residues. Germline-derived CDR1 and CDR2 are SGHTA and FQGNSA. Trimming at V came to 8 bases and at J to 4 bases, leaving 10 bases not matched to a gene. CDR3 protein: CASLARGLGETQYF. CDR3 DNA sequence: TGTGCCAGCCTCGCGCGGGGGTTGGGAGAGACCCAGTACTTC.

Ten or more counts support this clone. The rearrangement links TRBV2 to TRBJ1-2; TRBD1 aligns across 10 bases. The J segment lost 9 bases and the V segment lost 2 bases, leaving 9 bases of the junction unmatched. The CDR3 totals 15 residues. Germline loops: CDR1 SNHLY, CDR2 FYNNEI. The CDR3 protein is CASSEWTGGVLRYTF. For the CDR3, the DNA is TGTGCCAGCAGTGAATGGACAGGGGGGGTATTACGCTACACCTTC. Based on the CDR3 plus reference TRBV2 and TRBJ1-2, the full variable domain is EPEVTQTPSHQVTQMGQEVILRCVPISNHLYFYWYRQILGQKVEFLVSFYNNEISEKSEIFDDQFSVERPDGSNFTLKIRSTKLEDSAMYFCASSEWTGGVLRYTFGSGTRLTVV.

The rearrangement uses TRBV15 and TRBJ2-2; 7 bases align to TRBD1. There are 16 residues in the CDR3. CDR1 and CDR2 (germline): LNHNV, YYDKDF (reference sequence). With V trimmed by 0 bases and J by 0 bases, 1 base remained unmatched. CDR3 nucleotide sequence: TGTGCCACCAGCAGAGATGGGACAGCGAACACCGGGGAGCTGTTTTTT. It is translated as CATSRDGTANTGELFF.

This clone was found a few times. The rearrangement links TRBV28 to TRBJ1-5; D is ambiguous. The V gene lost 4 bases and the J gene lost 4 bases, with 8 bases spanning the gap. Germline V CDR1 and CDR2: MDHEN, SYDVKM. This CDR3 region has 13 residues. The CDR3 sequence is CASSYKFNQPQHF. The CDR3 bases are TGTGCCAGCAGTTATAAGTTTAATCAGCCCCAGCATTTT.

The V and J genes are TRBV7-9 and TRBJ1-5; D unclear. Trimming removed 5 bases at V and 8 bases at J, with 10 bases between. This CDR3 region has 12 residues. Looked up from germline, CDR1 is SEHNR and CDR2 is FQNEAQ (reference sequence). The CDR3 sequence: CASSRREEPQHF. In DNA form, the CDR3 reads TGTGCCAGCAGCCGAAGAGAGGAGCCCCAGCATTTT.

The V call is TRBV7-9, the J call TRBJ2-7, with 7 nucleotides matching TRBD2. The CDR3 runs 17 residues. The germline V gene encodes CDR1 SEHNR and CDR2 FQNEAQ (reference sequence). V lost 5 bases, J lost 5 bases, and 18 bases stayed unmatched. The CDR3 region has the DNA TGTGCCAGCAGCCTAGGCGTTTGGGAGGGAAATGTCGACGAGCAGTACTTC. Translation: CASSLGVWEGNVDEQYF.

This clone was picked up one time. The V call is TRBV2, the J call TRBJ1-5; D gene ambiguous. The germline V and J ends were trimmed by 7 bases and 11 bases, with 15 bases remaining between them. Germline CDR1 is SNHLY and CDR2 is FYNNEI. This CDR3 spans 12 amino acids. The CDR3 DNA sequence: TGTGCCAGCAAGGGAATTGACTTTGCCCAGCATTTT. Its translation is CASKGIDFAQHF. The entire variable domain, with the rest obtained from reference TRBV2 and TRBJ1-5, is as follows: EPEVTQTPSHQVTQMGQEVILRCVPISNHLYFYWYRQILGQKVEFLVSFYNNEISEKSEIFDDQFSVERPDGSNFTLKIRSTKLEDSAMYFCASKGIDFAQHFGDGTRLSIL.

As to this clone: A far larger clone is just one base off, so this is likely a read error. The chain has TRBV30 and TRBJ2-2; a weak D match, TRBD2 (6 bases). Germline V gene data show CDR1 as GTSNPN and CDR2 as SVGIG (reference sequence). The CDR3 has 11 residues. CDR3: CAWSVGGELSF. In DNA form, the CDR3 reads TGTGCCTGGAGTGTAGGCGGGGAGCTGTCTTTT.

The rearrangement joins TRBV29-1 to TRBJ2-2; D gene unclear. V was clipped by 7 bases and J by 7 bases, with 7 bases between them. Germline CDR1 SQVTM, CDR2 ANQGSEA. The length of the CDR3 is 10 residues. The chain's CDR3 is CSAFDGELFF. In DNA, the CDR3 is TGCAGCGCCTTCGACGGGGAGCTGTTTTTT.

The chain joins TRBV7-8 to TRBJ2-5; 13 bases align to TRBD2. Per the germline V gene, CDR1 is SGHVS and CDR2 is FQNEAQ. With 3 bases clipped from V and 6 bases from J, the junction kept 7 bases outside the gene matches. This CDR3 has 16 amino acids. The CDR3 sequence is CASSFRTSGSTKTQYF. The CDR3 DNA reads TGTGCCAGCAGCTTCCGGACTAGCGGGAGTACGAAGACCCAGTACTTC.

This clone was detected once. This rearrangement joins TRBV18 to TRBJ2-1; no reliable D call. Germline V gives CDR1 KGHSH, CDR2 LQKENI. V lost 6 bases and J 5 bases, leaving 14 bases between the germline ends. This CDR3 comprises 14 residues. The CDR3 spells CASSRTPDNNEQFF. The CDR3 DNA reads TGTGCCAGCTCGCGGACCCCAGATAACAATGAGCAGTTCTTC.

This clone was counted once. J is TRBJ2-7 and V is TRBV2; a weak D match, TRBD2 (5 bases). V was pared by 6 bases and J by 3 bases, with 9 bases between. CDR3 length equals 12 residues. Germline CDR1 SNHLY, CDR2 FYNNEI. The CDR3 loop reads CASRAGFYEQYF. CDR3 coding DNA: TGTGCCAGCAGGGCGGGCTTCTACGAGCAGTACTTC.

The chain uses TRBV10-1 and TRBJ2-5; perhaps TRBD1 as D (6 bases). The V end lost 4 bases, the J end lost 2 bases, and 20 bases lay between the germline ends. This CDR3 is 17 amino acids long. Germline values: CDR1 WNHNN, CDR2 SYGVQD (reference sequence). The CDR3 loop reads CASSGTVLNLWQETQYF. The CDR3 coding sequence is TGCGCCAGCAGTGGGACAGTCCTGAATCTTTGGCAAGAGACCCAGTACTTC.

This clone was seen at least ten times. The chain uses TRBV7-9 and TRBJ2-5; weak D call: TRBD2 (6 bases). Trimming shortened V by 5 bases and J by 1 base, and 14 bases separated the two germline ends. CDR3 size: 15 residues. Germline lookup yields CDR1 SEHNR and CDR2 FQNEAQ (reference sequence). CDR3 loop: CASSPPGTPQETQYF. For the CDR3, the DNA is TGTGCCAGCAGCCCCCCCGGGACTCCCCAAGAGACCCAGTACTTC.

This clone showed up just a few times. The J gene is TRBJ2-7, the V gene TRBV6-1; D is unresolved. The CDR3 sequence is 14 residues long. Trimming took off 4 bases at V and 0 bases at J, with 10 bases between the two ends. Germline CDR1 is MNHNS and CDR2 is SASEGT. CDR3 sequence reads: CASSGLRNSYEQYF. Here the CDR3 DNA reads TGTGCCAGCAGTGGGCTCCGCAACTCCTACGAGCAGTACTTC.

This chain joins TRBV10-3 and TRBJ2-7, with D possibly matching TRBD1 (6 bases). Germline V CDR1 and CDR2: ENHRY, SYGVKD. Trimming stripped 0 bases from V and 5 bases from J, with 11 bases between. CDR3 length equals 14 residues. The CDR3 sequence is CAISESGAADEQYF. CDR3 in DNA: TGTGCCATCAGTGAGTCGGGGGCCGCAGACGAGCAGTACTTC.

This chain joins TRBV4-1 and TRBJ2-1, with 8 nucleotides matching TRBD2. Germline CDR1 reads MGHRA; CDR2 reads YSYEKL. Germline trimming cut 2 bases from V and 8 bases from J; bases unmatched to any gene: 8. CDR3 size: 15 residues. CDR3 DNA sequence: TGCGCCAGCAGCCAACTCGCGGGAGGTCTCCATGAGCAGTTCTTC. This gives the protein CASSQLAGGLHEQFF.

This chain uses TRBV6-4 with TRBJ2-1; the D gene is possibly TRBD2 (5 bases). Germline V lookup: CDR1 MRHNA, CDR2 SNTAGT. The CDR3 totals 15 residues. V was trimmed by 4 bases and J by 7 bases, leaving 17 bases between them. In DNA form, the CDR3 reads TGTGCCAGCAGTGTAGAGGGCCCAACGGGGAATGAGCAGTTCTTC. It specifies CASSVEGPTGNEQFF.

V gene TRBV7-3 combines with J gene TRBJ2-6; no clear D gene. CDR1 is SGHTA, CDR2 FQGTGA, per germline. V was cut by 5 bases and J by 0 bases, with 8 bases left in between. The CDR3 totals 15 residues. The CDR3: CASSTVISGANVLTF. In DNA form, the CDR3 reads TGTGCCAGCAGCACCGTTATCTCTGGGGCCAACGTCCTGACTTTC.

J is TRBJ2-2 and V is TRBV7-2; possibly TRBD1 for D (6 bases). Trimming cost V 4 bases and J 0 bases, with 18 bases left between them. This CDR3 comprises 18 residues. Germline CDR1 is SGHTA and CDR2 is FQGNSA. CDR3 residues: CASSSPLGQFANTGELFF. CDR3 nucleotide sequence: TGTGCCAGCAGCTCACCCCTAGGACAGTTCGCGAACACCGGGGAGCTGTTTTTT. Using reference TRBV7-2 and TRBJ2-2 for the parts outside the CDR3, the full variable domain is GAGVSQSPSNKVTEKGKDVELRCDPISGHTALYWYRQSLGQGLEFLIYFQGNSAPDKSGLPSDRFSAERTGGSVSTLTIQRTQQEDSAVYLCASSSPLGQFANTGELFFGEGSRLTVL.

This clone appeared a few times. The genes are TRBV28 and TRBJ2-5, with 8 bases matching TRBD1. Near its end, the DNA agrees better with TRBJ2-7, so the J call may be wrong. This CDR3 contains 13 residues. Germline values: CDR1 MDHEN, CDR2 SYDVKM. The CDR3: CATRTGQTYEQYF. CDR3 DNA sequence: TGTGCCACCCGGACAGGGCAGACCTACGAGCAGTACTTC.

The chain recombines TRBV7-9 with TRBJ2-1; D uncertain. The germline gives CDR1 SEHNR, CDR2 FQNEAQ (reference sequence). Trimming took 5 bases from V and 4 from J, leaving 6 bases between them. This CDR3 region has 12 residues. Here the CDR3 DNA reads TGTGCCAGCAGCCCCACATACAATGAGCAGTTCTTC. Its protein product is CASSPTYNEQFF.

A remark on this clone: Just one base apart from a much larger clone, this may be a read error. The rearrangement joins TRBV30 to TRBJ2-7, with 12 nucleotides matching TRBD1. This CDR3 comprises 14 residues. Per the germline V gene, CDR1 is GTSNPN and CDR2 is SVGIG (reference sequence). The V gene end was trimmed by 2 bases and the J gene end by 9 bases; junction bases not matched to a gene: 8. The CDR3 bases are TGTGCCTGGAGTATAGGGACAGGGGGCATGGGGCAGTACTTC. Translated, it gives CAWSIGTGGMGQYF.

This chain links TRBV28 with TRBJ2-3; 10 nucleotides agree with TRBD1. The germline V gene has CDR1 MDHEN and CDR2 SYDVKM. The junction had 10 bases not matched to a gene; V was cut back by 6 bases and J by 7 bases. The CDR3 spans 15 residues. The CDR3 DNA follows: TGTGCCAGCAGCAAACCTCGGGACAGGGGAAATACGCAGTATTTT. It codes for CASSKPRDRGNTQYF.

V gene TRBV19 combines with J gene TRBJ2-1; TRBD1 agrees at 10 bases. CDR3 size: 14 residues. The junction had 9 bases not matched to a gene; V was cut back by 8 bases and J by 8 bases. CDR1 is LNHDA and CDR2 is SQIVND in the germline V gene (reference sequence). The CDR3 DNA is TGTGCCAGTGGGTTAGGACAGGGGGACGATGAGCAGTTCTTC. It translates to CASGLGQGDDEQFF.

Note on this clone: Mismatch with germline at one junction end may stem from a read error. This sequence joins TRBV4-1 and TRBJ1-1; D might be TRBD1 (5 bases). The CDR3 spans 15 residues. CDR1 and CDR2 from the germline V gene are MGHRA and YSYEKL. Here the CDR3 reads CASSQGTLRRTESFF. The CDR3 bases are TGCGCCAGCAGCCAAGGGACACTGCGAAGAACTGAATCTTTCTTT.